This entry lists 7 T cell receptor beta chains sequenced from one sample in a study of identical twins. TCRdb re-analysed the 5' RACE reads in MiXCR, keeping a single row per CDR3 protein. This table holds about 690,000 distinct CDR3 sequences, around 5.7% found once. Sequencing input: naive T cells sorted from blood. The source of these receptors is a man between 18 and 29 years old in good health.

This clonotype was counted many times. This rearrangement joins TRBV29-1 to TRBJ1-2; 10 bases agree with TRBD1. Germline trimming cut 6 bases from V and 2 bases from J; bases unmatched to any gene: 3. The length of the CDR3 is 13 residues. The germline CDR1 and CDR2 sequences are SQVTM and ANQGSEA. CDR3 DNA: TGCAGCGTCGACAGGGGGCCAAACTATGGCTACACCTTC. Its protein is CSVDRGPNYGYTF.

The rearrangement joins TRBV9 to TRBJ2-7, with 8 bases fitting TRBD2. V dropped 4 bases and J dropped 2; count of bases not matched to a gene: 8. This CDR3 has 15 amino acids. Germline loops: CDR1 SGDLS, CDR2 YYNGEE. The CDR3 DNA is TGTGCCAGCAGCCCCGCGGTAGCGGGACCCTACGAGCAGTACTTC. It specifies CASSPAVAGPYEQYF. Full variable domain (outside the CDR3, taken from reference TRBV9 and TRBJ2-7): DSGVTQTPKHLITATGQRVTLRCSPRSGDLSVYWYQQSLDQGLQFLIQYYNGEERAKGNILERFSAQQFPDLHSELNLSSLELGDSALYFCASSPAVAGPYEQYFGPGTRLTVT.

This clonotype has a count of ten or more. J is TRBJ2-1 and V is TRBV12-3 or TRBV12-4, with a possible D match to TRBD1 (6 bases). CDR3 length: 15 residues. The V and J ends lost 7 bases and 6 bases respectively, with 19 bases between them. The CDR3: CASTIGQWPFNEQFF. The CDR3 nucleotides are TGTGCCAGCACCATTGGACAGTGGCCCTTCAATGAGCAGTTCTTC.

The chain links TRBV11-2 to TRBJ2-1; D might be TRBD1 or TRBD2, each matching 6 bases. Trimming cost V 1 base and J 10 bases, with 17 bases left between them. There are 15 residues in the CDR3. The V gene's germline CDR1 is SGHAT and CDR2 FQNNGV. CDR3 in DNA: TGTGCCAGCAGCTTAGGGGGGGACACTAGTAACGAGCAGTTCTTC. It yields the protein CASSLGGDTSNEQFF.

On this clonotype: A read error may be the cause here, since a much bigger clone is one base away. The V call is TRBV27, the J call TRBJ2-2, with a tentative D call TRBD1 (5 bases). The CDR3 is 13 amino acids. The germline gives CDR1 MNHEY, CDR2 SMNVEV (reference sequence). Between the trimmed V and J ends, which lost 3 bases and 5 bases, there was a span of 7 bases. CDR3 residues: CASSFRVTGELFF. DNA of the CDR3: TGTGCCAGCAGTTTCAGGGTTACCGGGGAGCTGTTTTTT.

A few counts support this clonotype. V gene TRBV20-1 combines with J gene TRBJ2-3, with 9 bases aligning to TRBD2. V lost 2 bases to trimming and J lost 4 bases; unmatched junction nucleotides: 4. The CDR3 consists of 14 residues. Germline V gives CDR1 DFQATT, CDR2 SNEGSKA (reference sequence). The CDR3 nucleotides are TGCAGTGCTAGATATAGCGGGAGATCAGATACGCAGTATTTT. Its protein is CSARYSGRSDTQYF.

This clonotype was seen at least ten times. The chain links TRBV7-2 to TRBJ2-7; TRBD2 agrees at 9 bases. This CDR3 is 16 amino acids long. The junction had 10 bases not matched to a gene; V was cut back by 3 bases and J by 4 bases. From germline, CDR1 is SGHTA and CDR2 FQGNSA. CDR3 region: CASSFSLAGGTYEQYF. The CDR3, as DNA: TGTGCCAGCAGCTTCTCACTAGCGGGCGGAACTTACGAGCAGTACTTC.